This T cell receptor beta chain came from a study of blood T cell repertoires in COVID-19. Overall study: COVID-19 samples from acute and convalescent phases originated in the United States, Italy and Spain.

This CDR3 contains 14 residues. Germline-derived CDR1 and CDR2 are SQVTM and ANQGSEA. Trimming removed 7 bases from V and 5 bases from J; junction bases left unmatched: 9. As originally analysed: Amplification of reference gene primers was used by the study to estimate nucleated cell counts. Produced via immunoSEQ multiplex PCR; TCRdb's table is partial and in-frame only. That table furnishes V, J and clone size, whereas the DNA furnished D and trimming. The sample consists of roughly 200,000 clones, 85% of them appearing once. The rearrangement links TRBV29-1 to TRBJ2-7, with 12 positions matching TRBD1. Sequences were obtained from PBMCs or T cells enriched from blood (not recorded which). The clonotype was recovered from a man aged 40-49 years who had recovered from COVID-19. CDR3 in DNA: TGCAGCGGAGGTGGGACAGGGGGCTTCAACGAGCAGTACTTC. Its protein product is CSGGGTGGFNEQYF.